A selection of T cell receptor beta chains follows, all from one sample in a study of preoperative IRX-2 immunotherapy in early breast cancer. Clones were sequenced by immunoSEQ multiplex PCR, and TCRdb holds only the in-frame ones, with some missing. There are around 35,000 clones in the sample; roughly 95% occur only once, and under 6.5% lies in the top ten. Collection took place from a patient treated with IRX-2 immunotherapy. The origin of the receptors is a human donor with breast cancer. Both conserved end residues are part of each CDR3. D genes are given only for firm matches. Not all rows give a size; the values are once, few, many and, for expanded clones, a class.

NA | TRBJ1-2 | TRBV27 | NA | CASSPGTGRGYGYTF | TGTGCCAGCAGCCCTGGGACCGGCCGCGGCTATGGCTACACCTTC
NA | TRBJ1-6 | TRBV29-1 | TRBD1 | CSVGTGAGSPLHF | TGCAGCGTTGGTACAGGGGCTGGTTCACCCCTCCACTTT
NA | TRBJ2-1 | TRBV29-1 | NA | CRIPDSNNEQFF | TGCAGAATCCCGGACAGCAACAATGAGCAGTTCTTC
NA | TRBJ2-7 | TRBV2 | TRBD1 | CASRSGTGAYEQYF | TGTGCCAGCAGGTCCGGGACAGGGGCTTACGAGCAGTACTTC
once | TRBJ2-4 | TRBV5-4 | TRBD1 | CASSQKGDRVNIQYF | TGTGCCAGCAGCCAGAAAGGTGACAGGGTCAACATTCAGTACTTC
NA | TRBJ1-4 | TRBV5-5 | NA | CASSSGQLNEKLFF | TGTGCCAGCAGCTCGGGACAACTTAATGAAAAACTGTTTTTT
NA | TRBJ2-2 | TRBV10-1 | NA | CASSDRRGQSGELFF | TGCGCCAGCAGTGATAGGAGGGGGCAGAGCGGGGAGCTGTTTTTT
NA | TRBJ2-1 | TRBV5-1 | TRBD2 | CASSLTTGLAGGNEQFF | TGCGCCAGCAGCTTGACCACGGGACTAGCGGGAGGCAATGAGCAGTTCTTC
NA | TRBJ2-7 | TRBV7-8 | TRBD1 | CASRPGTGYYEQYF | TGTGCCAGCAGACCCGGGACAGGGTACTACGAGCAGTACTTC
NA | TRBJ2-1 | TRBV19 | NA | CASSIDPIGYNEQFF | TGTGCCAGTAGTATAGACCCTATCGGGTACAATGAGCAGTTCTTC
NA | TRBJ2-3 | TRBV5-5 | TRBD2 | CASSRPGLAGGTDTQYF | TGTGCCAGCAGCCGACCCGGACTAGCGGGGGGCACAGATACGCAGTATTTT
NA | TRBJ1-2 | TRBV19 | TRBD1 | CASSILGTGVYGYTF | TGTGCCAGTAGTATCCTCGGGACAGGGGTATATGGCTACACCTTC
NA | TRBJ1-3 | TRBV7-3 | NA | CASSWDYNARNTIYF | TGTGCCAGCAGCTGGGACTACAACGCTCGAAACACCATATATTTT
NA | TRBJ2-7 | TRBV5-5 | NA | CASSSTGVSYEQYF | TGTGCCAGCAGCTCGACGGGGGTATCCTACGAGCAGTACTTC
NA | TRBJ2-7 | TRBV19 | NA | CASSPVSPSYEQYF | TGTGCCAGTAGCCCCGTCAGTCCGTCCTACGAGCAGTACTTC
NA | TRBJ1-3 | TRBV7-8 | NA | CASSLFRGSGNTIYF | TGTGCCAGCAGCTTATTTCGGGGTTCTGGAAACACCATATATTTT
NA | TRBJ2-1 | TRBV18 | TRBD2 | CASSPISGGADYNEQFF | TGTGCCAGCTCACCAATCAGCGGGGGGGCCGATTACAATGAGCAGTTCTTC
NA | TRBJ2-1 | TRBV27 | NA | CASSFYNEQFF | TGTGCCAGCAGTTTCTACAATGAGCAGTTCTTC
once | TRBJ2-7 | TRBV11-2 | NA | CASSLVQGQIYEQYF | TGTGCCAGCAGCTTAGTACAGGGCCAAATTTACGAGCAGTACTTC
NA | TRBJ2-5 | TRBV7-8 | TRBD2 | CASSLRGLAQETQYF | TGTGCCAGCAGCTTAAGGGGACTAGCCCAAGAGACCCAGTACTTC
NA | TRBJ2-1 | TRBV4-1 | NA | CASRRGLLRDVNEQFF | TGCGCCAGCAGACGAGGACTACTCAGAGACGTTAATGAGCAGTTCTTC
NA | TRBJ2-7 | TRBV2 | TRBD2 | CASRLLATTYEQYF | TGTGCCAGCAGGTTACTAGCGACGACCTACGAGCAGTACTTC
NA | TRBJ1-1 | TRBV27 | TRBD1 | CASSWGQANTEAFF | TGTGCCAGCAGTTGGGGACAGGCGAACACTGAAGCTTTCTTT
NA | TRBJ2-3 | TRBV12-2 | NA | CASRSFSGRHTDTQYF | TGTGCAAGTCGCTCCTTTAGCGGGAGGCACACAGATACGCAGTATTTT
NA | TRBJ2-1 | TRBV7-7 | NA | CASSLAGPGTYNEQFF | TGTGCTAGCAGCTTAGCTGGGCCGGGGACTTACAATGAGCAGTTCTTC
NA | TRBJ2-7 | TRBV7-6 | NA | CASSPAPGVPVYEQYF | TGTGCCAGCAGTCCAGCTCCGGGGGTGCCCGTCTACGAGCAGTACTTC
NA | TRBJ2-7 | TRBV15 | NA | CATRSWGKEPYDKQYF | TGTGCCACCAGGAGCTGGGGGAAAGAGCCCTACGACAAGCAGTACTTC
NA | TRBJ2-1 | TRBV25-1 | NA | CASSDIHSYNEQFF | TGTGCCAGCAGTGACATCCACTCCTACAATGAGCAGTTCTTC
NA | TRBJ2-1 | TRBV4-1 | TRBD2 | CASSQGSLAGYEQFF | TGCGCCAGCAGCCAAGGGTCGCTAGCGGGATACGAGCAGTTCTTC
NA | TRBJ1-2 | TRBV2 | TRBD1 | CASRDLDRAKYGYTF | TGTGCCAGCAGGGACCTCGACAGGGCTAAGTATGGCTACACCTTC
once | TRBJ1-2 | TRBV7-2 | TRBD1 | CASSADRASYGYTF | TGTGCCAGCAGCGCTGACAGGGCCTCCTATGGCTACACCTTC
NA | TRBJ2-7 | TRBV5-1 | NA | CASSLESSSYEQYF | TGCGCCAGCAGCTTGGAGTCCTCATCCTACGAGCAGTACTTC
NA | TRBJ1-5 | TRBV5-6 | NA | CASSLGAGAPRDQPQHF | TGTGCCAGCAGCCTAGGAGCCGGGGCCCCGAGGGATCAGCCCCAGCATTTT
NA | TRBJ1-2 | TRBV1 | NA | CTSSQDWDRGNYGYTF | TGCACCAGCAGCCAAGACTGGGACAGGGGTAACTATGGCTACACCTTC
NA | TRBJ1-2 | TRBV11-2 | NA | CASSLDNPGAQGYTF | TGTGCCAGCAGCTTAGATAACCCGGGGGCGCAGGGCTACACCTTC
NA | TRBJ2-7 | TRBV7-6 | TRBD2 | CASSPSTSGLYEQYF | TGTGCCAGCAGCCCCTCGACTAGCGGACTCTACGAGCAGTACTTC
few | TRBJ1-1 | TRBV18 | NA | CASSLDTEAFF | TGTGCCAGCTCACTCGACACTGAAGCTTTCTTT
NA | TRBJ1-4 | TRBV2 | TRBD1 | CARGQNPTNEKLFF | TGTGCCAGGGGACAGAACCCAACTAATGAAAAACTGTTTTTT
NA | TRBJ1-5 | TRBV7-8 | TRBD1 | CASSHDRVPWRQPQHF | TGTGCCAGCAGCCATGACAGGGTGCCTTGGCGTCAGCCCCAGCATTTT
NA | TRBJ2-7 | TRBV30 | NA | CAWSLQGPLEQYF | TGTGCCTGGAGTCTCCAGGGGCCCCTGGAGCAGTACTTC
NA | TRBJ1-2 | TRBV6-5 | NA | CASRNDRRSTGYTF | TGTGCCAGCAGAAACGACAGGCGCTCTACTGGCTACACCTTC
once | TRBJ2-3 | TRBV4-2 | TRBD2 | CASSQAASGGVLNTQYF | TGTGCCAGCAGCCAAGCCGCTAGCGGGGGGGTTCTGAATACGCAGTATTTT
NA | TRBJ2-5 | TRBV7-8 | NA | CASSFGALGETQYF | TGTGCCAGCAGCTTTGGAGCTTTAGGCGAGACCCAGTACTTC
NA | TRBJ2-3 | TRBV19 | TRBD2 | CASSPDSGSLTDTQYF | TGTGCCAGTAGTCCCGATAGCGGGAGTCTAACAGATACGCAGTATTTT
NA | TRBJ2-7 | TRBV10-3 | NA | CAISESGGRDYEQYF | TGTGCCATCAGTGAGTCAGGAGGGAGAGACTACGAGCAGTACTTC
NA | TRBJ2-5 | TRBV6-5 | NA | CASHTSGTQYF | TGTGCCAGCCACACTTCGGGGACCCAGTACTTC
NA | TRBJ1-1 | TRBV28 | TRBD1 | CASRPPGGFTEAFF | TGTGCCAGCAGACCCCCAGGGGGTTTCACTGAAGCTTTCTTT
once | TRBJ2-1 | TRBV5-1 | NA | CASSPGRGGPDITSYNEQFF | TGCGCCAGCAGCCCGGGCCGTGGAGGCCCCGACATCACTTCCTACAATGAGCAGTTCTTC
once | TRBJ2-3 | TRBV4-3 | TRBD2 | CASSPRTSVSTDTQYF | TGCGCCAGCAGCCCCCGGACTAGCGTTAGCACAGATACGCAGTATTTT
NA | TRBJ1-1 | TRBV10-3 | NA | CAIKEGTGTEAFF | TGTGCCATCAAAGAGGGGACGGGCACTGAAGCTTTCTTT
NA | TRBJ2-5 | TRBV21-1 | NA | CASSDPTPGLAGRETQYF | TGTGCCAGCAGCGATCCCACCCCGGGACTAGCGGGACGGGAGACCCAGTACTTC
NA | TRBJ2-7 | TRBV27 | NA | CASSLIGLGYEQYF | TGTGCCAGCAGTTTAATCGGCCTCGGGTACGAGCAGTACTTC
NA | TRBJ2-3 | TRBV10-3 | TRBD1 | CAISEGDRGYTDTQYF | TGTGCCATCAGTGAGGGGGACAGGGGATACACAGATACGCAGTATTTT
NA | TRBJ2-3 | TRBV5-4 | NA | CASSLVETPGTQYF | TGTGCCAGCAGCTTGGTTGAGACTCCGGGTACGCAGTATTTT
NA | TRBJ1-1 | TRBV18 | TRBD1 | CASSPQTGGTEAFF | TGTGCCAGCTCACCTCAGACAGGGGGCACTGAAGCTTTCTTT
NA | TRBJ2-7 | TRBV7-9 | NA | CASSQGKDYPYEQYF | TGTGCCAGCAGCCAAGGAAAGGACTATCCCTACGAGCAGTACTTC
once | TRBJ1-6 | TRBV19 | NA | CASSMGHNSPLHF | TGTGCCAGTAGTATGGGCCACAATTCACCCCTCCACTTT
once | TRBJ1-5 | TRBV19 | NA | CASSDSQPQHF | TGTGCCAGTAGTGACAGCCAGCCCCAGCATTTT